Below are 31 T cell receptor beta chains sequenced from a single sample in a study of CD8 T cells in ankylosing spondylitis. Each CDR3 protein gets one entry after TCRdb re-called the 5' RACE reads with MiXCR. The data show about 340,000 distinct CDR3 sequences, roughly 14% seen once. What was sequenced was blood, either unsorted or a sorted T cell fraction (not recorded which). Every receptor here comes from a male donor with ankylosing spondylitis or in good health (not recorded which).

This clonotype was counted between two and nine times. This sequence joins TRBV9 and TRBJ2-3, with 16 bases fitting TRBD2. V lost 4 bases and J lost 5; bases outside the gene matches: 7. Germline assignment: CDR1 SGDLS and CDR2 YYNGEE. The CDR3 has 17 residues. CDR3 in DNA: TGTGCCAGCAGCCCGGGGACTAGCGGGGGGGCAAGAGATACGCAGTATTTT. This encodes CASSPGTSGGARDTQYF.

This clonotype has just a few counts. Here the CDR3 reads CASSSRFDTTDTQYF. The CDR3 region has the DNA TGTGCCAGCAGCTCGCGCTTCGACACCACAGATACGCAGTATTTT. The V gene is TRBV7-2, the J gene TRBJ2-3; D not certain. CDR3 length: 15 residues. Germline V lookup: CDR1 SGHTA, CDR2 FQGNSA. Trimming pared 4 bases from V and 2 bases from J, leaving 13 bases between.

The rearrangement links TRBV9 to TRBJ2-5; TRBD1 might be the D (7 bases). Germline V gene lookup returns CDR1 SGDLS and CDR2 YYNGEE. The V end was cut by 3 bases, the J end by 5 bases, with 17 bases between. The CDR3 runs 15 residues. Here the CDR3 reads CASSASTGAGETQYF. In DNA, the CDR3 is TGTGCCAGCAGCGCGTCAACAGGGGCGGGGGAGACCCAGTACTTC.

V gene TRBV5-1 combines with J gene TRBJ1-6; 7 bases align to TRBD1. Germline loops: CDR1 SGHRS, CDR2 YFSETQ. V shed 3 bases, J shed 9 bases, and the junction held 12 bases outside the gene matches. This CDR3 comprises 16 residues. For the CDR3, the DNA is TGCGCCAGCAGCTCGGATGGGAGACAGGGTGGTTCACCCCTCCACTTT. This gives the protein CASSSDGRQGGSPLHF. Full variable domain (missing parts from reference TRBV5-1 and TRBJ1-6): KAGVTQTPRYLIKTRGQQVTLSCSPISGHRSVSWYQQTPGQGLQFLFEYFSETQRNKGNFPGRFSGRQFSNSRSEMNVSTLELGDSALYLCASSSDGRQGGSPLHFGNGTRLTVT.

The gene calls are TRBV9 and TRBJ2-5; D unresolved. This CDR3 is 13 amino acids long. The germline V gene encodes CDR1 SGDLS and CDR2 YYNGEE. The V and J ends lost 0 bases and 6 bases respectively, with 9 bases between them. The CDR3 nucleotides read TGTGCCAGCAGCGTAGAAATCGGGCAGACCCAGTACTTC. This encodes CASSVEIGQTQYF.

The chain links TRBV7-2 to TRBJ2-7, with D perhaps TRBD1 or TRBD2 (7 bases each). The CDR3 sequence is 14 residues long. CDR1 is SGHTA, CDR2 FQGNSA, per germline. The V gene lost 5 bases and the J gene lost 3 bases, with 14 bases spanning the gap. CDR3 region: CASSPGGVGYEQYF. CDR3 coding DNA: TGTGCCAGCAGCCCAGGGGGGGTGGGCTACGAGCAGTACTTC.

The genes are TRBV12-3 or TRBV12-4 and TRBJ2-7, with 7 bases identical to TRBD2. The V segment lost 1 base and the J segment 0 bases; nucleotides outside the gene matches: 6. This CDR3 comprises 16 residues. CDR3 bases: TGTGCCAGCAGTTTAGAAAAAGCGGGGCTCTCCTACGAGCAGTACTTC. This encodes CASSLEKAGLSYEQYF.

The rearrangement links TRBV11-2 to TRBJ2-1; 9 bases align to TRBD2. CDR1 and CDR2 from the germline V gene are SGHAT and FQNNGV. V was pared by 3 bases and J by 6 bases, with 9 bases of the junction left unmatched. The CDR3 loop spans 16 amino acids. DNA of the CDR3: TGTGCCAGCAGCTTCGGAGCGGGAGGAGGAGCCAATGAGCAGTTCTTC. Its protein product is CASSFGAGGGANEQFF.

CDR3 in amino acids: CASSLGTTSYEQYF. The CDR3 DNA reads TGCGCCAGCAGCTTGGGGACAACCTCCTACGAGCAGTACTTC. The V gene is TRBV5-1, the J gene TRBJ2-7; TRBD1 might be the D (5 bases). Trimming pared 0 bases from V and 0 bases from J, leaving 7 bases between. Germline V gene lookup returns CDR1 SGHRS and CDR2 YFSETQ. The CDR3 consists of 14 residues.

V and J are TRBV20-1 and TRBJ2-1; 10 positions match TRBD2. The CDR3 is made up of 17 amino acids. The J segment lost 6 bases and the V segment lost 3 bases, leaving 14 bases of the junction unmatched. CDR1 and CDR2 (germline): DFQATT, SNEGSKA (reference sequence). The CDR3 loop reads CSARRAEPSGSPNEQFF. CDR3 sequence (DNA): TGCAGTGCTAGGAGGGCAGAACCTAGCGGGAGTCCCAATGAGCAGTTCTTC.

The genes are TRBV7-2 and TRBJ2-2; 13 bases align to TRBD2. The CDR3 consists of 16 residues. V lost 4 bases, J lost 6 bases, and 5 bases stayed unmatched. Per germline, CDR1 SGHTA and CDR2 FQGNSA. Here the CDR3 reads CASSWTSGGPAGELFF. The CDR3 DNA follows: TGTGCCAGCAGCTGGACTAGCGGGGGCCCCGCCGGGGAGCTGTTTTTT.

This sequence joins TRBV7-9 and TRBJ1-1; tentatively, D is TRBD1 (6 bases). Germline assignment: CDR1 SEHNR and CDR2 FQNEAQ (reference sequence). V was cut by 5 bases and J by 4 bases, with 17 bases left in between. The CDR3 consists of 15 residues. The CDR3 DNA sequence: TGTGCCAGCAGCACAACCACAGGGTTAGGCACTGAAGCTTTCTTT. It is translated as CASSTTTGLGTEAFF.

The CDR3, as DNA: TGTGCCAGCAGCCGAGAGGGCATCTATGGCTACACCTTC. This gives the protein CASSREGIYGYTF. The rearrangement links TRBV7-2 to TRBJ1-2; D ambiguous. This CDR3 contains 13 residues. Germline loops: CDR1 SGHTA, CDR2 FQGNSA. V lost 5 bases and J 4 bases, leaving 11 bases between the germline ends.

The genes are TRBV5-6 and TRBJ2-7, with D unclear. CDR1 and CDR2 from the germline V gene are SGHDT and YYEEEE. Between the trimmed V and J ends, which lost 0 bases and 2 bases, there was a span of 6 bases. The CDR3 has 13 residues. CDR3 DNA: TGTGCCAGCAGCTTGGACTATACCTACGAGCAGTACTTC. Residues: CASSLDYTYEQYF.

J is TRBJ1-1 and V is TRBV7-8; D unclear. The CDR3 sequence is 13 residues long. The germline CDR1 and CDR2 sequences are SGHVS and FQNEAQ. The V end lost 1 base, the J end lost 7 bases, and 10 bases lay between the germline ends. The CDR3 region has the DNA TGTGCCAGCAGCTTAGATGTCTGGATTGAAGCTTTCTTT. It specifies CASSLDVWIEAFF.

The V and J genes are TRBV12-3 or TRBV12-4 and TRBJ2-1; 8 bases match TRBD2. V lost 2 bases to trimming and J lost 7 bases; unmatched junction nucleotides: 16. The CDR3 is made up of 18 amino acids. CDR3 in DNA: TGTGCCAGCAGTTTAAGTAGCTGGCTAGCGGGTGGGAAAAATGAGCAGTTCTTC. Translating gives CASSLSSWLAGGKNEQFF.

The CDR3 DNA sequence: TGCAGTGCTACGAAGGGCCAGAGGGGAGCCGGGAACGAGCAGTACTTC. Protein product: CSATKGQRGAGNEQYF. This chain links TRBV20-1 with TRBJ2-7; D might be TRBD1 or TRBD2, each matching 5 bases. The V end lost 4 bases, the J end lost 5 bases, and 24 bases lay between the germline ends. Germline lookup yields CDR1 DFQATT and CDR2 SNEGSKA (reference sequence). The CDR3 length is 16 residues.

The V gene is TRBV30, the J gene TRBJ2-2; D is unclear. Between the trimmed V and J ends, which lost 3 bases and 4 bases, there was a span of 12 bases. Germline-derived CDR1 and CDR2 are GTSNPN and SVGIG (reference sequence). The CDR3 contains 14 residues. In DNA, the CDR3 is TGTGCCTGGAGGGGTCAACAAACCACCGGGGAGCTGTTTTTT. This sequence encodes CAWRGQQTTGELFF.

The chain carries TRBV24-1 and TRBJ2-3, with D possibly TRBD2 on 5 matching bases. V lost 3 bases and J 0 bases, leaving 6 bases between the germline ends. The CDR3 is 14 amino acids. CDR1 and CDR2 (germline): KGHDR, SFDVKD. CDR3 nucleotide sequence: TGTGCCACCAGTGATCCGGGGAGCACAGATACGCAGTATTTT. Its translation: CATSDPGSTDTQYF.

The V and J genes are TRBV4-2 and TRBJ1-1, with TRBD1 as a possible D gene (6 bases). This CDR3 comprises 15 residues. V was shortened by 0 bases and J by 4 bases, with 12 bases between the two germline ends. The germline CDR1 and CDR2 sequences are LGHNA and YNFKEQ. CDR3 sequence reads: CASSQEARGGTEAFF. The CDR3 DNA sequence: TGTGCCAGCAGCCAAGAAGCCAGGGGTGGCACTGAAGCTTTCTTT.

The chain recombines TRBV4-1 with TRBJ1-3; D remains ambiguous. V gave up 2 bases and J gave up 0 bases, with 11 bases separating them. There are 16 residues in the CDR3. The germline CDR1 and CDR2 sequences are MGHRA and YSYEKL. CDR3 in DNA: TGCGCCAGCAGCCAAAAGTGGGGAATCTCTGGAAACACCATATATTTT. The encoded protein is CASSQKWGISGNTIYF.

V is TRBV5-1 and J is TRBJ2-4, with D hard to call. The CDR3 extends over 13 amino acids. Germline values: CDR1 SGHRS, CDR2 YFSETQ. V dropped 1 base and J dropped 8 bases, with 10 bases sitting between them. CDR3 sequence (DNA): TGCGCCAGCAGCTTGTCTCAAGGCGACATTCAGTACTTC. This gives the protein CASSLSQGDIQYF.

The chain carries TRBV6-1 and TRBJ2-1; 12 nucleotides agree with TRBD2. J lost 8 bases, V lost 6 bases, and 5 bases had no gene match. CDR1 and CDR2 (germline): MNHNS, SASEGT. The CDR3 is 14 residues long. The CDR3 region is CASRSSGGAYEQFF. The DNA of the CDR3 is TGTGCCAGCAGGTCTAGCGGGGGGGCCTATGAGCAGTTCTTC.

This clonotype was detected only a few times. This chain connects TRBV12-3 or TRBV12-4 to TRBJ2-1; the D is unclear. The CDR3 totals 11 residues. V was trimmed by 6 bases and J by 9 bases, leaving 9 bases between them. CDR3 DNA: TGTGCCAGCAGCCAGACGGGTGAGCAGTTCTTC. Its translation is CASSQTGEQFF.

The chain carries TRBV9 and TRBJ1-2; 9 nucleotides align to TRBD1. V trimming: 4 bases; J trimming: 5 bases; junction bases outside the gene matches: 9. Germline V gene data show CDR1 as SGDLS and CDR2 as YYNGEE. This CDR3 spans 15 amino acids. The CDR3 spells CASSPLGQGGYGYTF. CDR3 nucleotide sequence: TGTGCCAGCAGCCCCCTGGGACAGGGAGGATATGGCTACACCTTC.

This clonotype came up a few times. The CDR3: CSVEIGTEAFF. The CDR3, as DNA: TGCAGCGTTGAGATCGGGACGGAAGCTTTCTTT. This chain uses TRBV29-1 with TRBJ1-1; a possible D gene is TRBD1 (5 bases). V gave up 3 bases and J gave up 8 bases, with 10 bases separating them. This CDR3 spans 11 amino acids. Per germline, CDR1 SQVTM and CDR2 ANQGSEA.

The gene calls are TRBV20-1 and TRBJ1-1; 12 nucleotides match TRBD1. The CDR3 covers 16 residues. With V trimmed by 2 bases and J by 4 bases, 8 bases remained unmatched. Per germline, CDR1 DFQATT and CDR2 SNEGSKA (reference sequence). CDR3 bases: TGCAGTGCTAGATCCGGGACAGGGGGCAGGGGCACTGAAGCTTTCTTT. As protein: CSARSGTGGRGTEAFF.

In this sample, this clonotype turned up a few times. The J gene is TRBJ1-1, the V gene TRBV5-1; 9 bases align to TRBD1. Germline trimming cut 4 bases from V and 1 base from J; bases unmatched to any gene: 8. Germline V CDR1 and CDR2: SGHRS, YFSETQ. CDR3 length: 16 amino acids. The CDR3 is CASSLQGAEPNTEAFF. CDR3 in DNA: TGCGCCAGCAGCCTACAGGGGGCTGAGCCGAACACTGAAGCTTTCTTT. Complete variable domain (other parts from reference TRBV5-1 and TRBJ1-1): KAGVTQTPRYLIKTRGQQVTLSCSPISGHRSVSWYQQTPGQGLQFLFEYFSETQRNKGNFPGRFSGRQFSNSRSEMNVSTLELGDSALYLCASSLQGAEPNTEAFFGQGTRLTVV.

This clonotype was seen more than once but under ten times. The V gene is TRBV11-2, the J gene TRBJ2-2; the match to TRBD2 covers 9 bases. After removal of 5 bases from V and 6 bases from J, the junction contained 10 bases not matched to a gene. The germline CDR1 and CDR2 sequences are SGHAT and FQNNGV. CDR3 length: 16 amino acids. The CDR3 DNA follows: TGTGCCAGCAGCACAGTTAGCGGGAGTAGGCCCGGGGAGCTGTTTTTT. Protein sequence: CASSTVSGSRPGELFF.

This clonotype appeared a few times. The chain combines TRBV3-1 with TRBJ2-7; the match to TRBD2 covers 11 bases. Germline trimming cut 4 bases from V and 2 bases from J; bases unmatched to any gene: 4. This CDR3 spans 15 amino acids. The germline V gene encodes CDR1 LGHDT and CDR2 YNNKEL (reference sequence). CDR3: CASSPGTSGAYEQYF. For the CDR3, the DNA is TGTGCCAGCAGCCCCGGGACTAGCGGAGCCTACGAGCAGTACTTC.

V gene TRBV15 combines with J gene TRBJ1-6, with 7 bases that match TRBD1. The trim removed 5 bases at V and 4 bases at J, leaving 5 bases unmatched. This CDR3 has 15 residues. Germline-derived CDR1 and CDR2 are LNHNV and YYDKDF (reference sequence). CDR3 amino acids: CATSPGTAYNSPLHF. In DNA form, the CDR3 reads TGTGCCACCAGCCCCGGGACAGCTTATAATTCACCCCTCCACTTT.